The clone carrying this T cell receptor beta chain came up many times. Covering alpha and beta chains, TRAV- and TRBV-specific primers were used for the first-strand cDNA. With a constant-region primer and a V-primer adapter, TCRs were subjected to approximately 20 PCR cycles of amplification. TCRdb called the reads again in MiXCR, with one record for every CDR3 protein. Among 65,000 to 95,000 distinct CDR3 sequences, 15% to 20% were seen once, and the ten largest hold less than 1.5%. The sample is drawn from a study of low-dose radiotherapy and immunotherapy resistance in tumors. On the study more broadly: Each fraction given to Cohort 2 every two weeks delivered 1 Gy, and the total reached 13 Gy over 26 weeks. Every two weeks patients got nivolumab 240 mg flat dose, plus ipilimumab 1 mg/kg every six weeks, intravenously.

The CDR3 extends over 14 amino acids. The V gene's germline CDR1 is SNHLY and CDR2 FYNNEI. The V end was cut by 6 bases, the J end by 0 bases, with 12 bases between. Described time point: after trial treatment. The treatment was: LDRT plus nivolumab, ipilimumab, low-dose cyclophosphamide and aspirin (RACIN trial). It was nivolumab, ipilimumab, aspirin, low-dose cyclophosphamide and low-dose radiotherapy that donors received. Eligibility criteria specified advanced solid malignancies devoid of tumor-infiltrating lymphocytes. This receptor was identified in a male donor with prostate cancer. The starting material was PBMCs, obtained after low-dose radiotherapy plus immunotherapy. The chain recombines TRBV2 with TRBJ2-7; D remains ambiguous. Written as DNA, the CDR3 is TGTGCCAGCAGAGCCGACCGAAACTCCTACGAGCAGTACTTC. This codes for CASRADRNSYEQYF.